These T cell receptor beta chains were read from a single sample in a study of T cell responses to AZD1222 COVID-19 vaccine. Profiling relied on immunoSEQ multiplex PCR, and the TCRdb table lists in-frame clones only, not all of them. The sample holds over 110,000 clones, 90% to 95% seen once. The input for sequencing was peripheral blood, taken after recovery from COVID-19. These receptors all stem from an adult who had recovered from COVID-19. Both conserved end residues are trimmed from each CDR3. A D gene is named only where the DNA matches it firmly.

TRBV10-3 NA 14 AISESIGHNTGELF
TRBV7-9 TRBD1 12 ASSRTGKDDGYT
TRBV30 NA 14 AWTAAGSPRNYGYT
TRBV2 NA 12 ASRDQRNTGELF
TRBV6-5 NA 13 ASIPRAAYNSPLH
TRBV19 NA 13 AGSYRGAKTGELF
TRBV4-1 TRBD1 13 ASSHTGTGNYGYT
TRBV20-1 TRBD2 14 SASPWTSGRAFEQF
TRBV27 TRBD1 14 ASRLQGVLNTGELF
TRBV6-5 TRBD2 14 ASSYEAGGPINEQF
TRBV28 TRBD2 13 ASSSGLAGSYEQY
TRBV19 NA 13 ASSPDRGGDYEQY
TRBV5-1 TRBD2 15 ASSSQTTSGSYNEQF
TRBV7-2 NA 12 ASSLADLYNEQF
TRBV5-5 NA 11 ASTSLFQETQY
TRBV11-1 NA 11 ASSLGGRSAAF
TRBV7-9 TRBD1 15 ASSSSIQQGIGQPQH
TRBV6-2/TRBV6-3 NA 12 ASSYSSGPLAQH
TRBV28 NA 13 ASSLKGVVTGELF
TRBV28 NA 13 ASSLVQGGNQPQH
TRBV19 TRBD2 13 ASSPTSGRPYEQY
TRBV9 NA 10 ASSLNEGTQY
TRBV3-1/TRBV3-2 NA 11 ASSQDNWDEQF
TRBV6-6 NA 13 ASSYGQSPTDTQY
TRBV5-6 TRBD2 11 ASSLTSGSPGN
TRBV3-1/TRBV3-2 TRBD2 13 ASSSGLAGDNEQF
TRBV19 TRBD1 13 ASSSTGAGANVLT
TRBV12-3/TRBV12-4 NA 10 ASSFSRAEAF
TRBV4-1 TRBD1 13 ASSQEDRVNDEQY
TRBV4-1 NA 11 ASSHQSFYGYT
TRBV19 NA 12 ASSRAWGNTEAF
TRBV5-4 TRBD1 10 ASGTDNQPQH
TRBV7-7 TRBD1 12 ASSPTTGTGELF
TRBV10-3 NA 12 AISESGGMRSQH
TRBV7-3 NA 11 ASSLIGAYEQY